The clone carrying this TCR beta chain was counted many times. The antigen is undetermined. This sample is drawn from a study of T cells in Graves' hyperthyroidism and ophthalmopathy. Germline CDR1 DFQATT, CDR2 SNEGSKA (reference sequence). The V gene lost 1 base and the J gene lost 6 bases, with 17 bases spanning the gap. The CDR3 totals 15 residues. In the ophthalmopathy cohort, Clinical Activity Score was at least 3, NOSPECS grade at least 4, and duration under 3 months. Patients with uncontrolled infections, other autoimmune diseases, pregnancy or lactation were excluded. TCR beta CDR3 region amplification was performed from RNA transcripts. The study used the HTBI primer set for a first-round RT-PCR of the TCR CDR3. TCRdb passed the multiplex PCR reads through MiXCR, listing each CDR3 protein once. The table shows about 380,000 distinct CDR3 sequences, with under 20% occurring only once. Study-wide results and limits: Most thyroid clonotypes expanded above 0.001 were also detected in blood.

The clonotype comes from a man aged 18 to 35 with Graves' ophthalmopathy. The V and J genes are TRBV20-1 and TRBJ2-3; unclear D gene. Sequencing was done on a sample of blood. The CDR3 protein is CSARGPLIELDTQYF. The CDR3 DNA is TGCAGTGCTAGAGGCCCCCTTATCGAGCTTGATACGCAGTATTTT.